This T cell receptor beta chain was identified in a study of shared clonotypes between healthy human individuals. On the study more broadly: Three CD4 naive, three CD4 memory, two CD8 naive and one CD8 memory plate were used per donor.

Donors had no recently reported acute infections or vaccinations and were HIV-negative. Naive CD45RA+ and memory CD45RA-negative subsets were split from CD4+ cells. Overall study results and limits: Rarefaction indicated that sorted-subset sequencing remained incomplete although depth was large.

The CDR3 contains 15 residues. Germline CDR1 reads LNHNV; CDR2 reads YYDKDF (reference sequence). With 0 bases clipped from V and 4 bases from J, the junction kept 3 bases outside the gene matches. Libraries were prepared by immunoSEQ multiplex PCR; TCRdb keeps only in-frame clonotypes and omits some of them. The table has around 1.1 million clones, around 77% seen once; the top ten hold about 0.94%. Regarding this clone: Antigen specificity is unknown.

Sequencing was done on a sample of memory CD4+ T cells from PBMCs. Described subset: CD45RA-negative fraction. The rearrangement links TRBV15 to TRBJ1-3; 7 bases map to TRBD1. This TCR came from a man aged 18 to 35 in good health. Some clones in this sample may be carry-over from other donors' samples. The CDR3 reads CATSRDTRGGNTIYF. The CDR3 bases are TGTGCCACCAGCAGAGATACCAGGGGGGGAAACACCATATATTTT.